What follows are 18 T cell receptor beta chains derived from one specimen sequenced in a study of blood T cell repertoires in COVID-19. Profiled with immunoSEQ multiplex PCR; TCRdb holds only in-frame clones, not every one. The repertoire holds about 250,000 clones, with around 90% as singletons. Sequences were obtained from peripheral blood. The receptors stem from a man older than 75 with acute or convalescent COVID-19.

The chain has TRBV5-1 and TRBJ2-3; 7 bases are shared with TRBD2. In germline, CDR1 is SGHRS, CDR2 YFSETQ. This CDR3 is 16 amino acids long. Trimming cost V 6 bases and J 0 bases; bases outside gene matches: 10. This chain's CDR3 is CASTTDGSGSTDTQYF. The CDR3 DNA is TGCGCCAGCACCACCGATGGTAGCGGGAGCACAGATACGCAGTATTTT.

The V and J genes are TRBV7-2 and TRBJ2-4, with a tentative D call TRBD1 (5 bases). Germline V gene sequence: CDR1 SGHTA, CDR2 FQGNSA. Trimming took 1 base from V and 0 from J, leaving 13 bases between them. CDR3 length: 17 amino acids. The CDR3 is CASSLEIGARAKNIQYF. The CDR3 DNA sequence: TGTGCCAGCAGCTTAGAGATTGGGGCTCGAGCCAAAAACATTCAGTACTTC.

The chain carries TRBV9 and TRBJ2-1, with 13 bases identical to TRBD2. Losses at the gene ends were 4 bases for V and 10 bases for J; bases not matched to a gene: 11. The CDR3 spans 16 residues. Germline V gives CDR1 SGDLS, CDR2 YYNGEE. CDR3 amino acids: CASSFGLAGAVDEQFF. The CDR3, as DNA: TGTGCCAGCAGCTTCGGACTAGCGGGGGCGGTCGACGAGCAGTTCTTC. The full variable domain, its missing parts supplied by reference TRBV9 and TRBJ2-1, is DSGVTQTPKHLITATGQRVTLRCSPRSGDLSVYWYQQSLDQGLQFLIQYYNGEERAKGNILERFSAQQFPDLHSELNLSSLELGDSALYFCASSFGLAGAVDEQFFGPGTRLTVL.

The CDR3 sequence: CASSLDGYYNEQFF. The CDR3 bases are TGTGCCAGCAGCTTGGACGGGTACTACAATGAGCAGTTCTTC. This chain connects TRBV5-4 to TRBJ2-1; D is unclear. There are 14 residues in the CDR3. CDR1 is SGHNT and CDR2 is YYREEE in the germline V gene (reference sequence). Trimming cost V 0 bases and J 3 bases, with 7 bases left between them.

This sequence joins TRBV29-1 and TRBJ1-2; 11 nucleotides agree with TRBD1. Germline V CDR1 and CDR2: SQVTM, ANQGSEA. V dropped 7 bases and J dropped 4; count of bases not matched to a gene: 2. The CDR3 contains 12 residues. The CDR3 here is CSAGQGAYGYTF. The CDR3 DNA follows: TGCAGCGCCGGACAGGGGGCCTATGGCTACACCTTC.

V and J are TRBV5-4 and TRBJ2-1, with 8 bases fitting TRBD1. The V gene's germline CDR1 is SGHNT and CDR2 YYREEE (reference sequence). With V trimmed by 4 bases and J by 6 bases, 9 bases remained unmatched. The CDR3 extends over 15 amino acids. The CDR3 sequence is CASSRAPGQANEQFF. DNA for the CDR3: TGTGCCAGCAGCAGGGCCCCGGGACAGGCCAATGAGCAGTTCTTC.

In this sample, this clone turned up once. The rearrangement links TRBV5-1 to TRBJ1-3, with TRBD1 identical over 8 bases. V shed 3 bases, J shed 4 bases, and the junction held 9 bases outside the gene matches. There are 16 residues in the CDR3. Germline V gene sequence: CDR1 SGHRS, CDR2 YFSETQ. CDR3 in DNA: TGCGCCAGCAGCTGGGGACAGGCCGAAGAAGGAAACACCATATATTTT. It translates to CASSWGQAEEGNTIYF.

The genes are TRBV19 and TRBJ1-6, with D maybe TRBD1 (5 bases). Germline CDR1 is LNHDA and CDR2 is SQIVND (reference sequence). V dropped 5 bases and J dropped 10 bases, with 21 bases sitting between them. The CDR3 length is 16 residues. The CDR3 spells CASSFSRGARGSPLHF. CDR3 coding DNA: TGTGCCAGTAGTTTTAGTCGAGGGGCTCGGGGGTCACCCCTCCACTTT.

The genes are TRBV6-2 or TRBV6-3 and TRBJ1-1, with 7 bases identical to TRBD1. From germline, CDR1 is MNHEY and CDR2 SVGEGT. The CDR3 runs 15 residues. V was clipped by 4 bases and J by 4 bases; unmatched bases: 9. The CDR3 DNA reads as TGTGCCAGCAGTTCGCGAGGGGGCTGGGGCACTGAAGCTTTCTTT. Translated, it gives CASSSRGGWGTEAFF.

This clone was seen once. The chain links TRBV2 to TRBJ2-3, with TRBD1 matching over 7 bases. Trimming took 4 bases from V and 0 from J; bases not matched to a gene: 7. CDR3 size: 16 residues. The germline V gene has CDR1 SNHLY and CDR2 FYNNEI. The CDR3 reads CASSVRDSLSTDTQYF. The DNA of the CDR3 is TGTGCCAGCAGTGTTAGGGACAGCCTTAGCACAGATACGCAGTATTTT.

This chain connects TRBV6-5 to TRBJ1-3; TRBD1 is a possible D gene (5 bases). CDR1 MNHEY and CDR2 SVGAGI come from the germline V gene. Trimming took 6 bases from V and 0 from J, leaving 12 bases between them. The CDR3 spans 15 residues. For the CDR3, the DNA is TGTGCCAGCAGAAGACAGCAAGACTCTGGAAACACCATATATTTT. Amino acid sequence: CASRRQQDSGNTIYF.

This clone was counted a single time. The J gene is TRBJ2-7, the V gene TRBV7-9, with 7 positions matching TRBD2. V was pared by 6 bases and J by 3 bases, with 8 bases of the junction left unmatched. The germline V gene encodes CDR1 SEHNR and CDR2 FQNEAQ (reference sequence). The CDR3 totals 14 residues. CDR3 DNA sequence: TGTGCCAGCAGTAGAGGGACTACCAGCTACGAGCAGTACTTC. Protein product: CASSRGTTSYEQYF.

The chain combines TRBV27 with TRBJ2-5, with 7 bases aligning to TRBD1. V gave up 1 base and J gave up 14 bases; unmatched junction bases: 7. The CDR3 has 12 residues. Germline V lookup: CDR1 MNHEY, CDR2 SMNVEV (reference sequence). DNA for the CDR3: TGTGCCAGCAGTTTATGTTTGACAGGGAACTACTTC. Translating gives CASSLCLTGNYF.

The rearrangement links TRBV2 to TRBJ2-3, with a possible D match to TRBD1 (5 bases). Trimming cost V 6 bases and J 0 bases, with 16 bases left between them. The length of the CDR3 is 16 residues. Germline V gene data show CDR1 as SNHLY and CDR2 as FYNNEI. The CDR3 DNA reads TGTGCCAGCAGCGTCACAGGAATACTTAGCACAGATACGCAGTATTTT. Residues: CASSVTGILSTDTQYF.

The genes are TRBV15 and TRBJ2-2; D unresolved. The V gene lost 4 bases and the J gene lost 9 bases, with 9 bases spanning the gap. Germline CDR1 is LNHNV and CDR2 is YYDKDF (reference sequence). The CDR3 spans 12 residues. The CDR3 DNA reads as TGTGCCACCAGCACCGCCAACAGGGAGCTGTTTTTT. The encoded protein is CATSTANRELFF.

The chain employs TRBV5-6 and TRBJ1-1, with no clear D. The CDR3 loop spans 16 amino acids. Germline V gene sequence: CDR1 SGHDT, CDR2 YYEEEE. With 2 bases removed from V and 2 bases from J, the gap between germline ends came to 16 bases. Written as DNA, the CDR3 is TGTGCCAGCAGCTTCTTTGGCCAGATACCCAACACTGAAGCTTTCTTT. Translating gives CASSFFGQIPNTEAFF.

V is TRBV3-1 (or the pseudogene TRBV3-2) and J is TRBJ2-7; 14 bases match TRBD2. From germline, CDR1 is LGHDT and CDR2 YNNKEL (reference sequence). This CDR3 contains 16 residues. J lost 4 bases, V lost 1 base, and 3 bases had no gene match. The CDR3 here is CASSQGLAGGPYEQYF. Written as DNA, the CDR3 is TGTGCCAGCAGCCAAGGACTAGCGGGAGGGCCATACGAGCAGTACTTC.

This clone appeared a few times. The CDR3, as DNA: TGTGCCAGCAGCCACCTGACTCAGGGGAACACCGGGGAGCTGTTTTTT. Residues: CASSHLTQGNTGELFF. The V gene is TRBV4-2, the J gene TRBJ2-2; TRBD1 is a possible D gene (5 bases). CDR1 LGHNA and CDR2 YNFKEQ come from the germline V gene. The CDR3 sequence is 16 residues long. V lost 3 bases to trimming and J lost 1 base, with 12 bases between them.